A single sample gave rise to the 10 T cell receptor beta chains below, sequenced in a study of T cell responses to AZD1222 COVID-19 vaccine. Produced via immunoSEQ multiplex PCR; TCRdb's table is partial and in-frame only. The sample gives fewer than 180,000 clones, less than 95% of which show up once; over 1% is in the top ten. The sample in question was peripheral blood, obtained on day 0 of AZD1222 vaccination. These receptors all stem from an adult in good health.

This rearrangement joins TRBV3-1 (or the pseudogene TRBV3-2) to TRBJ1-1; tentative D call: TRBD1 (6 bases). Germline V CDR1 and CDR2: LGHDT, YNNKEL (reference sequence). The CDR3 runs to 13 residues. Trimming shortened V by 7 bases and J by 1 base, and 10 bases separated the two germline ends. The CDR3 DNA follows: TGTGCCAGCAACTACAGGGAGAACACTGAAGCTTTCTTT. Its translation: CASNYRENTEAFF.

The table lists this clone with a few counts. This sequence joins TRBV3-1 (or the pseudogene TRBV3-2) and TRBJ1-2, with TRBD1 identical over 7 bases. CDR1 and CDR2 (germline): LGHDT, YNNKEL (reference sequence). V was pared by 4 bases and J by 6 bases, with 11 bases of the junction left unmatched. The CDR3 extends over 15 amino acids. CDR3 nucleotides: TGTGCCAGCAGCCCCGGGCCCCAGGGGGGCCATGGCTACACCTTC. This codes for CASSPGPQGGHGYTF.

The V call is TRBV21-1, the J call TRBJ2-2; the table names TRBD2, a call not compared with the DNA. TRBV21-1 is reported as a pseudogene. CDR3 length: 17 amino acids. The CDR3 DNA reads TGTGCCAGCAGCCCCCGGACTAGCGGGAGCGACACCGGGGAGCTGTTTTTT. Amino acid sequence: CASSPRTSGSDTGELFF.

The chain has TRBV2 and TRBJ1-5; 12 bases fit TRBD1. With 4 bases clipped from V and 1 base from J, the junction kept 8 bases outside the gene matches. CDR3 length equals 18 residues. Germline V CDR1 and CDR2: SNHLY, FYNNEI. CDR3: CASSVPGQGAQSNQPQHF. CDR3 sequence (DNA): TGTGCCAGCAGTGTACCGGGACAGGGGGCGCAGAGCAATCAGCCCCAGCATTTT.

The V call is TRBV4-1, the J call TRBJ2-3; D remains ambiguous. V shed 0 bases and J shed 4 bases, with 14 bases lying between them. Germline CDR1 is MGHRA and CDR2 is YSYEKL. This CDR3 region has 16 residues. The CDR3 loop is CASSQDQGRRPDTQYF. The DNA for the CDR3 is TGCGCCAGCAGCCAAGATCAAGGCAGAAGGCCAGATACGCAGTATTTT.

The chain recombines TRBV7-9 with TRBJ1-4; a possible D gene is TRBD1 (6 bases). The CDR3 totals 16 residues. Germline CDR1 SEHNR, CDR2 FQNEAQ (reference sequence). The ends were cut back, 4 bases at V and 2 bases at J, with 14 bases in the middle. CDR3 DNA: TGTGCCAGCAGCTGGAAAACAGGGCCTACTAATGAAAAACTGTTTTTT. Its translation is CASSWKTGPTNEKLFF. Full variable domain (remainder filled in from reference TRBV7-9 and TRBJ1-4): DTGVSQNPRHKITKRGQNVTFRCDPISEHNRLYWYRQTLGQGPEFLTYFQNEAQLEKSRLLSDRFSAERPKGSFSTLEIQRTEQGDSAMYLCASSWKTGPTNEKLFFGSGTQLSVL.

The count of this clone is one. The genes are TRBV5-8 and TRBJ1-2; 8 bases fit TRBD1. This CDR3 spans 15 amino acids. After removal of 4 bases from V and 2 bases from J, the junction contained 7 bases not matched to a gene. Germline V lookup: CDR1 SGHTS, CDR2 YDEGEE. CDR3 DNA: TGTGCCAGCAGCCCCACAGGGGGAGAAAACTATGGCTACACCTTC. Encoded protein: CASSPTGGENYGYTF.

V gene TRBV19 combines with J gene TRBJ1-1; D not resolved. The germline CDR1 and CDR2 sequences are LNHDA and SQIVND (reference sequence). The V end lost 1 base, the J end lost 2 bases, and 14 bases lay between the germline ends. The CDR3 is 16 amino acids. DNA for the CDR3: TGTGCCAGTAGTATAGTCCCGACCGGCCCAAACACTGAAGCTTTCTTT. Translation: CASSIVPTGPNTEAFF. Filled out from reference TRBV19 and TRBJ1-1, the complete variable domain reads DGGITQSPKYLFRKEGQNVTLSCEQNLNHDAMYWYRQDPGQGLRLIYYSQIVNDFQKGDIAEGYSVSREKKESFPLTVTSAQKNPTAFYLCASSIVPTGPNTEAFFGQGTRLTVV.

This sequence joins TRBV6-5 and TRBJ1-1, with no clear D. The CDR3 loop spans 15 amino acids. The V end was cut by 2 bases, the J end by 2 bases, with 12 bases between. Germline CDR1 is MNHEY and CDR2 is SVGAGI. CDR3: CASSYPAAANTEAFF. In DNA, the CDR3 is TGTGCCAGCAGTTACCCTGCGGCAGCTAACACTGAAGCTTTCTTT.

The J gene is TRBJ1-2, the V gene TRBV7-9; D gene ambiguous. Germline V lookup: CDR1 SEHNR, CDR2 FQNEAQ (reference sequence). This CDR3 has 11 residues. The V end lost 2 bases, the J end lost 8 bases, and 6 bases lay between the germline ends. This CDR3 is CASSLLYGYTF. CDR3 DNA sequence: TGTGCCAGCAGCTTACTATACGGCTACACCTTC.